This T cell receptor beta chain was sequenced for a study of T cells in tuberculosis. This CDR3 is built from 15 residues. J lost 1 base, V lost 4 bases, and 5 bases had no gene match. Germline V gene sequence: CDR1 MNHEY, CDR2 SVGAGI. Study outcomes and limitations: GMM-specific TCRs were nearer to active tuberculosis alpha repertoires, suggesting expansion. Samples were chosen by availability of cryopreserved specimens.

As for this clone: Its antigen is unidentified.

The method was immunoSEQ multiplex PCR; TCRdb's version includes in-frame clones alone and lacks a portion of them. The repertoire includes tens of thousands of clones, less than 95% of them detected once, and around 4% sits in the top ten. As to time point: new active TB diagnosis, blood taken before or within 7 days of starting treatment. The specimen was PBMCs, collected at tuberculosis diagnosis. The chain combines TRBV6-5 with TRBJ1-1, with 8 positions matching TRBD1. This TCR was sampled from an adult with tuberculosis. The CDR3 DNA is TGTGCCAGCAGTTCGACAGGGGTGAAGAACACTGAAGCTTTCTTT. This sequence encodes CASSSTGVKNTEAFF.